Below, 9 T cell receptor beta chains from the same sample are listed, as sequenced in a study of regulatory T cells in long-lasting Graves disease. The authors built TCR beta libraries using iRepertoire HTBI primers and Arm-PCR of CDR3 regions. TCRdb fed the multiplex PCR reads into MiXCR, producing one record per CDR3 protein. This sample has 300,000 to 400,000 distinct CDR3 sequences, with over 15% found just once. Time point given: newly diagnosed GD, antithyroid drugs for less than 3 months. PBMCs were the source of the RNA used for TCR sequencing. The specimen comprised peripheral blood mononuclear cells (PBMCs), sampled at new diagnosis, from a patient treated with antithyroid drugs. The receptors originated from a female donor with Graves disease.

This clonotype was seen repeatedly, ten times or more. The chain couples TRBV5-4 to TRBJ1-1; D ambiguous. Per the germline V gene, CDR1 is SGHNT and CDR2 is YYREEE (reference sequence). V was pared by 2 bases and J by 3 bases, with 11 bases between. The CDR3 has 14 residues. Here the CDR3 reads CASSFWGGDTEAFF. In DNA form, the CDR3 reads TGTGCCAGCAGCTTTTGGGGAGGAGACACTGAAGCTTTCTTT.

About this clonotype: A single base is all that separates this from a far larger clone, so a read error is likely. The V gene is TRBV6-9, the J gene TRBJ1-1, with TRBD1 identical over 7 bases. This CDR3 is built from 12 residues. Germline CDR1 and CDR2: MNHGY and SVAAGI. The DNA of the CDR3 is TGTGCCAGCAGTTTACAGGGGACTGAAGCTCTCTTT. Its translation is CASSLQGTEALF.

This clonotype was seen only a few times. The chain links TRBV18 to TRBJ2-1; 11 positions match TRBD1. From germline, CDR1 is KGHSH and CDR2 LQKENI. The trim removed 5 bases at V and 7 bases at J, leaving 10 bases unmatched. CDR3 length equals 16 residues. The chain's CDR3 is CASSYQGQGAGNEQFF. The CDR3 nucleotides read TGTGCCAGCTCATACCAAGGACAGGGGGCAGGTAATGAGCAGTTCTTC.

In its sample, this clonotype was seen a few times. This rearrangement joins TRBV7-6 to TRBJ2-7; TRBD2 is a possible D gene (5 bases). The germline CDR1 and CDR2 sequences are SGHVS and FNYEAQ. This CDR3 spans 15 amino acids. Between the trimmed V and J ends, which lost 5 bases and 2 bases, there was a span of 16 bases. Written as DNA, the CDR3 is TGTGCCAGCAGCCCGACCTCTGCGGGCCCCTACGAGCAGTACTTC. Encoded protein: CASSPTSAGPYEQYF.

This clonotype showed up many times. The gene calls are TRBV27 and TRBJ2-5, with 7 nucleotides matching TRBD1. Losses at the gene ends were 6 bases for V and 5 bases for J; bases not matched to a gene: 15. The CDR3 contains 16 residues. Germline CDR1 reads MNHEY; CDR2 reads SMNVEV (reference sequence). The CDR3 DNA is TGTGCCAGCAGCAGCCTCCGGGACAGCCTCTTTGAGACCCAGTACTTC. Its translation is CASSSLRDSLFETQYF.

This clonotype was observed at least ten times. This chain joins TRBV7-3 and TRBJ2-7; weak D call: TRBD1 (5 bases). Germline CDR1 and CDR2: SGHTA and FQGTGA. The V end lost 5 bases, the J end lost 5 bases, and 19 bases lay between the germline ends. CDR3 size: 15 residues. The CDR3 is CASSRKGLPVDEQYF. The CDR3 DNA reads as TGTGCCAGCAGCCGCAAGGGGCTGCCGGTGGACGAGCAGTACTTC.

A remark on this clonotype: This is likely an artifact of a read error, given a far larger clone one base away. DNA for the CDR3: TGTGCCAGCAGTGAAAATAGGGCAGGGGGCACAGATGCGCAGTATTTT. Protein: CASSENRAGGTDAQYF. This chain joins TRBV12-3 or TRBV12-4 and TRBJ2-3; 8 bases are shared with TRBD1. The CDR3 spans 16 residues.

This clonotype occurred many times. V gene TRBV11-2 combines with J gene TRBJ2-1, with 8 bases identical to TRBD2. CDR1 is SGHAT, CDR2 FQNNGV, per germline. Losses at the gene ends were 4 bases for V and 5 bases for J; bases not matched to a gene: 22. The CDR3 contains 20 residues. Written as DNA, the CDR3 is TGTGCCAGCAGCTCGGTCCTAGGCGAACAGGATAGCGGGAAGAACAATGAGCAGTTCTTC. Protein product: CASSSVLGEQDSGKNNEQFF.

This clonotype was seen a handful of times. The chain combines TRBV30 with TRBJ2-7, with D unclear. The CDR3 totals 13 residues. Per germline, CDR1 GTSNPN and CDR2 SVGIG (reference sequence). Trimming left V 0 bases short and J 2 bases short, with 8 bases between. The chain's CDR3 is CAWSVLATYEQYF. For the CDR3, the DNA is TGTGCCTGGAGTGTATTGGCAACCTACGAGCAGTACTTC. The whole variable domain, remainder taken from reference TRBV30 and TRBJ2-7, is SQTIHQWPATLVQPVGSPLSLECTVEGTSNPNLYWYRQAAGRGLQLLFYSVGIGQISSEVPQNLSASRPQDRQFILSSKKLLLSDSGFYLCAWSVLATYEQYFGPGTRLTVT.